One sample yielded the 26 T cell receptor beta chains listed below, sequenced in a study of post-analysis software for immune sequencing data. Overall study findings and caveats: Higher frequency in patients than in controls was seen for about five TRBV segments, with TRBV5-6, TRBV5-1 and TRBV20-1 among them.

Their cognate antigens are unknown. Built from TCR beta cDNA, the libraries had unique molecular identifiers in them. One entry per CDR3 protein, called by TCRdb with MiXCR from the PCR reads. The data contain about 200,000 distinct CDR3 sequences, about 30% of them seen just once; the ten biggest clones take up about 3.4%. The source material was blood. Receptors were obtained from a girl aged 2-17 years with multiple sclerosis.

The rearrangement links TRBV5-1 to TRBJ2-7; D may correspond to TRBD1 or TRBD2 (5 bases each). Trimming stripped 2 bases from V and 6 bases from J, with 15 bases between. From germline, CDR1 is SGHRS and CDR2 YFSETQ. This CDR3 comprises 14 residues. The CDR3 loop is CASSLAGREGEQYF. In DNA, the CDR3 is TGCGCCAGCAGCTTAGCAGGGCGCGAGGGCGAGCAGTACTTC. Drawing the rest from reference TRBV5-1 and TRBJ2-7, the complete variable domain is KAGVTQTPRYLIKTRGQQVTLSCSPISGHRSVSWYQQTPGQGLQFLFEYFSETQRNKGNFPGRFSGRQFSNSRSEMNVSTLELGDSALYLCASSLAGREGEQYFGPGTRLTVT.

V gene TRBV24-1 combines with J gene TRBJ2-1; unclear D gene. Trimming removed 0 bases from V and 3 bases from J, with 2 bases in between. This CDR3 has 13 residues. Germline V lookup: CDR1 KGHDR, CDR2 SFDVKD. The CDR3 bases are TGTGCCACCAGTGATTTGAGCTACAATGAGCAGTTCTTC. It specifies CATSDLSYNEQFF.

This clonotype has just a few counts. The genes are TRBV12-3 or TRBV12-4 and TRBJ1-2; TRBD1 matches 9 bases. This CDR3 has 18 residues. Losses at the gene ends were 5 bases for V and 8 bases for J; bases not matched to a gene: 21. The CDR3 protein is CASSPRSNRGPTSSGYTF. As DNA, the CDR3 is TGTGCCAGCAGTCCCCGATCCAACAGGGGGCCCACCTCCAGCGGCTACACCTTC.

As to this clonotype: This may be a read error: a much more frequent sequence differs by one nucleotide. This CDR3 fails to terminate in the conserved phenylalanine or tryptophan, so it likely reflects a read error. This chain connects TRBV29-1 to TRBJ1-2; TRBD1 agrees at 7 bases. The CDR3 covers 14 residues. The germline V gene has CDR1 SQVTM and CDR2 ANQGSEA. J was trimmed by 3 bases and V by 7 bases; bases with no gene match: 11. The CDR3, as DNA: TGCAGCGGTCTCCAGGGGGGAGTGGACTATGGCTACACCGTC. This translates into CSGLQGGVDYGYTV.

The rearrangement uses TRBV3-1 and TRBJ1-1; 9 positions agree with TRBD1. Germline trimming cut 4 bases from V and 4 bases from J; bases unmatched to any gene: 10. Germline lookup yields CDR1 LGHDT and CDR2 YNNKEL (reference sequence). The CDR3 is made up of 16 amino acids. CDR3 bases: TGTGCCAGCAGCCCGGGACAGGGTAGCTTGGGCACTGAAGCTTTCTTT. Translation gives CASSPGQGSLGTEAFF. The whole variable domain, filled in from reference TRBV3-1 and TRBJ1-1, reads DTAVSQTPKYLVTQMGNDKSIKCEQNLGHDTMYWYKQDSKKFLKIMFSYNNKELIINETVPNRFSPKSPDKAHLNLHINSLELGDSAVYFCASSPGQGSLGTEAFFGQGTRLTVV.

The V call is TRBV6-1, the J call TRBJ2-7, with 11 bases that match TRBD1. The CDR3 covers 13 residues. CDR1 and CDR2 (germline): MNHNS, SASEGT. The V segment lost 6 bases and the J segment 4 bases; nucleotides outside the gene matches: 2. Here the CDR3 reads CASRGTGGYEQYF. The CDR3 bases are TGTGCCAGCAGGGGGACAGGGGGGTACGAGCAGTACTTC.

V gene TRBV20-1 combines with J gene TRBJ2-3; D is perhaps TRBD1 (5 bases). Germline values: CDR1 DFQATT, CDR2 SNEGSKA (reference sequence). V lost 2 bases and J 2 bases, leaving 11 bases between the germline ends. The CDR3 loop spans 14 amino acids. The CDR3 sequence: CSARIDRPTDTQYF. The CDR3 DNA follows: TGCAGTGCTAGAATTGACAGACCCACAGATACGCAGTATTTT.

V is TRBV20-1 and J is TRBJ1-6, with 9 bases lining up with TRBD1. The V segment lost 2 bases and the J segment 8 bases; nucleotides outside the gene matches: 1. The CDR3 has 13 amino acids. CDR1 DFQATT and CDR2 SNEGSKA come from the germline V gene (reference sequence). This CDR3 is CSARRQGDSPLHF. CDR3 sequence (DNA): TGCAGTGCTAGACGACAGGGGGATTCACCCCTCCACTTT.

In nucleotides, the CDR3 is TGCAGTGCCGCGACAGGTATCGTCAATGAGCAGTTCTTC. This encodes CSAATGIVNEQFF. This chain uses TRBV20-1 with TRBJ2-1; TRBD1 is a possible D gene (6 bases). Trimming took 6 bases from V and 6 from J, leaving 15 bases between them. The CDR3 extends over 13 amino acids. Germline assignment: CDR1 DFQATT and CDR2 SNEGSKA (reference sequence).

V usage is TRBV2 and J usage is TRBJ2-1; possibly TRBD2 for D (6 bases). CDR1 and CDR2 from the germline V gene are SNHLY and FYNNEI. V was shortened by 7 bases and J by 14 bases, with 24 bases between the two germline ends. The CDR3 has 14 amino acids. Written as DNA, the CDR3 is TGTGCCAGCATCCGCCGGGACGGGGGAATTAGAAAGTTCTTC. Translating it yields CASIRRDGGIRKFF.

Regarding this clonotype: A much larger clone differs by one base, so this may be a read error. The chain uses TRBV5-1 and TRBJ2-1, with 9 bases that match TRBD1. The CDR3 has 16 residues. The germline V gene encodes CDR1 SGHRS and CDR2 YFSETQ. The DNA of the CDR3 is TGCGCCAGCAGCTTGTCTGGACAGGGGAGATACAATGAGCTGTTCTTC. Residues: CASSLSGQGRYNELFF.

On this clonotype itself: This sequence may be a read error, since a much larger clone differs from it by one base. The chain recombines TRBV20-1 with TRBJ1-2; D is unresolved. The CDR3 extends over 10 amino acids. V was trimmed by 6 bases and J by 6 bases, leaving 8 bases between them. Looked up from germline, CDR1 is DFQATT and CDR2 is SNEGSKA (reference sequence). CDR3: CSATNDGYTF. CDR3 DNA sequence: TGCAGTGCGACAAACGATGGCTACACCTTC.

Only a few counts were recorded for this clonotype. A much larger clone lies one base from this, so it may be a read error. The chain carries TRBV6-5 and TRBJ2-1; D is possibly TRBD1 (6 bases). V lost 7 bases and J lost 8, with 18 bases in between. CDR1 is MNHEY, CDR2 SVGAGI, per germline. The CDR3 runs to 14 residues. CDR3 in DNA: TGTGCCAGCAACCAACTTCAGGGGCTATATGAGCAGTTCTTC. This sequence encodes CASNQLQGLYEQFF.

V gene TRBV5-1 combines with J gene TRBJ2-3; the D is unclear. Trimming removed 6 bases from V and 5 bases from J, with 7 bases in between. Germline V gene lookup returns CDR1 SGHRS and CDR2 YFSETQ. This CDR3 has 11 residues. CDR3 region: CASNFGDTQYF. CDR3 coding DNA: TGCGCCAGCAACTTTGGAGATACGCAGTATTTT.

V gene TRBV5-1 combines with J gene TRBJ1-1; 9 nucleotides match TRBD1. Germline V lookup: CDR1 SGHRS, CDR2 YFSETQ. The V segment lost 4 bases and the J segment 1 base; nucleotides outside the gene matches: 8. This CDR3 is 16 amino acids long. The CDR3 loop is CASSLLGQGENTEAFF. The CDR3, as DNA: TGCGCCAGCAGCCTACTGGGACAGGGCGAGAACACTGAAGCTTTCTTT. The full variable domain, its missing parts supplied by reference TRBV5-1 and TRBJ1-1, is KAGVTQTPRYLIKTRGQQVTLSCSPISGHRSVSWYQQTPGQGLQFLFEYFSETQRNKGNFPGRFSGRQFSNSRSEMNVSTLELGDSALYLCASSLLGQGENTEAFFGQGTRLTVV.

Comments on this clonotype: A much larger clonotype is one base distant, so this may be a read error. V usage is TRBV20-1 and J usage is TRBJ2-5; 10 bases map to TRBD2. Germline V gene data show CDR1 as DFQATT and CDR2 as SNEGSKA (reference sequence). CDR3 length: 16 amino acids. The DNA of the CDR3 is TGCAGTGCTAGAGATATGCTAGCGGGAGTAATAGAGGCCCAGTACTTC. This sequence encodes CSARDMLAGVIEAQYF.

The CDR3 sequence is CSAIVSGVFQSTDTQYF. In nucleotides, the CDR3 is TGCAGTGCTATCGTTTCAGGGGTATTCCAGTCCACAGATACGCAGTATTTT. This chain connects TRBV20-1 to TRBJ2-3; D is perhaps TRBD1 (6 bases). The CDR3 sequence is 17 residues long. Trimming left V 4 bases short and J 2 bases short, with 22 bases between. CDR1 and CDR2 from the germline V gene are DFQATT and SNEGSKA (reference sequence).

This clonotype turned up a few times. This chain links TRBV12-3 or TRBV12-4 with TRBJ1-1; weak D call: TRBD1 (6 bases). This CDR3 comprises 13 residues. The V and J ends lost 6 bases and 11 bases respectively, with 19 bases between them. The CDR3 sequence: CASRKLGGRGAFF. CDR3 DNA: TGTGCCAGCAGAAAACTGGGGGGCCGGGGGGCTTTCTTT.

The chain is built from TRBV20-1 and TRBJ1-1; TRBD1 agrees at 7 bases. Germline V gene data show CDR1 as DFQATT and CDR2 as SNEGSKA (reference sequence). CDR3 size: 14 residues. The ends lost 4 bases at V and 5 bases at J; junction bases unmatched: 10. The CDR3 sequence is CSAIGGLGKTEAFF. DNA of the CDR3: TGCAGTGCTATAGGGGGCCTGGGAAAGACTGAAGCTTTCTTT.

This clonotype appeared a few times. DNA for the CDR3: TGTGCCAGCAGCTTAGTCGGCGGGGGAGGGGAGACCCAGTACTTC. This codes for CASSLVGGGGETQYF. The genes are TRBV7-9 and TRBJ2-5; 7 bases line up with TRBD2. The CDR3 totals 15 residues. J was trimmed by 5 bases and V by 1 base; bases with no gene match: 7. Germline-derived CDR1 and CDR2 are SEHNR and FQNEAQ (reference sequence).

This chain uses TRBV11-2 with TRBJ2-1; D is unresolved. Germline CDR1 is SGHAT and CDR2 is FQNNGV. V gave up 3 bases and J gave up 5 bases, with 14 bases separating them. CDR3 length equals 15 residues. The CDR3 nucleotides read TGTGCCAGCAGCTTTATAACGACGAGCGACAATGAGCAGTTCTTC. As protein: CASSFITTSDNEQFF.

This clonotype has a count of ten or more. CDR3 nucleotide sequence: TGTGCCAGCAGCTTAGGAGGCCACAGATACCTAAACATTCAGTACTTC. It specifies CASSLGGHRYLNIQYF. The chain employs TRBV7-9 and TRBJ2-4; D is ambiguous. Germline-derived CDR1 and CDR2 are SEHNR and FQNEAQ (reference sequence). V was trimmed by 1 base and J by 6 bases, leaving 16 bases between them. CDR3 length: 16 amino acids.

As DNA, the CDR3 is TGTGCCAGCAAAGGGACAGTCGCGAACACCGGGGAGCTGTTTTTT. Its translation: CASKGTVANTGELFF. J is TRBJ2-2 and V is TRBV2; TRBD1 agrees at 7 bases. Germline loops: CDR1 SNHLY, CDR2 FYNNEI. This CDR3 spans 15 amino acids. Trimming took 7 bases from V and 0 from J; bases not matched to a gene: 5. The whole variable domain, remainder taken from reference TRBV2 and TRBJ2-2, is EPEVTQTPSHQVTQMGQEVILRCVPISNHLYFYWYRQILGQKVEFLVSFYNNEISEKSEIFDDQFSVERPDGSNFTLKIRSTKLEDSAMYFCASKGTVANTGELFFGEGSRLTVL.

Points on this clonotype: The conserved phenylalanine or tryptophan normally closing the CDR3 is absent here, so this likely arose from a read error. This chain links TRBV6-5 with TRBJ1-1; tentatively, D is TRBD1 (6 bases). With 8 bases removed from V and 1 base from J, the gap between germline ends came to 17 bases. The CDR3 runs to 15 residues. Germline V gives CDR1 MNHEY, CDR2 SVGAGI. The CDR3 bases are TGTGCCAGCCGGGACACCATTGGGTCGAACACTGAAGCTTTCTGT. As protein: CASRDTIGSNTEAFC.

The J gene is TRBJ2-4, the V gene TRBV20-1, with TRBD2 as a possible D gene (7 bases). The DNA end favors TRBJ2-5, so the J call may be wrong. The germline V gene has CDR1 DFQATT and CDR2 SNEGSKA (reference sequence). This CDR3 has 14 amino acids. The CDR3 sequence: CSARVGGREETQYF. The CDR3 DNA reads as TGCAGTGCTAGAGTTGGGGGGCGGGAGGAGACCCAGTACTTC.

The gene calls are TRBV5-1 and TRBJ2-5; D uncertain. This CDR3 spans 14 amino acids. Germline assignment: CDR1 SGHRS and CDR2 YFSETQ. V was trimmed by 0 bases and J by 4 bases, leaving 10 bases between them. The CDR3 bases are TGCGCCAGCAGCTTGGATACGGGCGCAGAGACCCAGTACTTC. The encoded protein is CASSLDTGAETQYF.